These T cell receptor beta chains were read from a single sample in a study of T cell repertoires in cytomegalovirus infection. TCRdb redid the calling of the reads with MiXCR, one entry per CDR3 protein. The sample includes about 330,000 distinct CDR3 sequences, 9.5% of them seen just once. The sequencing sample was made of PBMCs. The source of these receptors is a human donor in good health (CMV status not recorded). Some clones in this sample may be carry-over from other donors' samples. Both conserved end residues are part of each CDR3. A D gene is named only where the DNA matches it firmly. Expanded clones get a size class; other rows say once, few or many, or leave the size out.

CDR3	DNA	D	V	size	J
CAWSFPKHQPQHF	TGTGCCTGGAGTTTTCCGAAACATCAGCCCCAGCATTTT	.	TRBV30	many	TRBJ1-5
CASSPGQGSGANVLTF	TGTGCCAGCAGCCCGGGACAGGGCTCTGGGGCCAACGTCCTGACTTTC	TRBD1	TRBV5-4	few	TRBJ2-6
CASSSDRVHEQFF	TGTGCCAGCAGCTCCGACAGGGTCCATGAGCAGTTCTTC	TRBD1	TRBV7-8	.	TRBJ2-1
CASRLAGPPSTDTQYF	TGTGCCAGCCGACTAGCGGGACCACCTAGCACAGATACGCAGTATTTT	TRBD2	TRBV6-6	.	TRBJ2-3
CASSPTGVAEKLFF	TGTGCCAGCAGCCCGACAGGGGTGGCGGAAAAACTGTTTTTT	TRBD1	TRBV7-9	many	TRBJ1-4
CATGLFYEQYF	TGTGCCACGGGACTTTTCTACGAGCAGTACTTC	.	TRBV11-2	few	TRBJ2-7
CSASEQFGRETQYF	TGCAGTGCTAGCGAACAGTTTGGGCGAGAGACCCAGTACTTC	.	TRBV20-1	.	TRBJ2-5
CASSQGDRGSVNEQFF	TGTGCCAGCAGCCAAGGGGACAGGGGATCCGTCAATGAGCAGTTCTTC	TRBD1	TRBV4-2	few	TRBJ2-1
CATRRRETSGRTTQYF	TGTGCCACAAGACGAAGGGAGACTAGCGGGAGAACAACGCAGTATTTT	TRBD2	TRBV28	few	TRBJ2-3
CASRPGTANTIYF	TGTGCCAGCAGACCCGGGACGGCGAACACCATATATTTT	.	TRBV2	few	TRBJ1-3
CASSPSSGRPNEQFF	TGTGCCAGCAGCCCCAGTAGCGGGAGGCCCAATGAGCAGTTCTTC	TRBD2	TRBV11-2	few	TRBJ2-1
CASSLRGHEETQYF	TGTGCCAGCAGCTTGAGGGGGCATGAGGAGACCCAGTACTTC	TRBD1	TRBV5-5	.	TRBJ2-5
CASSPAGGGNEKLFF	TGTGCCAGCAGCCCCGCAGGGGGTGGTAATGAAAAACTGTTTTTT	TRBD1	TRBV11-2	.	TRBJ1-4
CASSQGMGEQYF	TGTGCCAGCAGCCAGGGGATGGGTGAGCAGTACTTC	.	TRBV28	.	TRBJ2-7
CSASAPGQNIQYF	TGCAGTGCTAGTGCCCCGGGACAAAACATTCAGTACTTC	.	TRBV20-1	.	TRBJ2-4